The clone carrying this T cell receptor (beta chain) was seen a single time. These data originate in a study of CD8+ T cells in alopecia areata. Turning to the study itself: Treatment of the treated patients consisted of oral tofacitinib, 5 to 10 mg twice daily.

This CDR3 has 13 residues. Trimming cost V 3 bases and J 4 bases; bases outside gene matches: 2. Germline CDR1 and CDR2: SQVTM and ANQGSEA. Indicated treatment: oral pan-JAK inhibitor, 5-10 mg twice daily. cDNA serving as the sequencing template came from extracted, reverse transcribed RNA. The assay was immunoSEQ multiplex PCR, and TCRdb's table has in-frame clones only and misses some. The sample shows 270,000 or so clones, nearly 60% of them seen only once. This TCR came from a human donor with alopecia areata. This chain uses TRBV29-1 with TRBJ2-1; 8 nucleotides match TRBD2. Sequencing was performed on CD4+ T cells sorted from blood, taken at week 24, from a patient treated with tofacitinib. As DNA, the CDR3 is TGCAGCGTTGAGGGGACTAGGTACAATGAGCAGTTCTTC. This sequence encodes CSVEGTRYNEQFF.